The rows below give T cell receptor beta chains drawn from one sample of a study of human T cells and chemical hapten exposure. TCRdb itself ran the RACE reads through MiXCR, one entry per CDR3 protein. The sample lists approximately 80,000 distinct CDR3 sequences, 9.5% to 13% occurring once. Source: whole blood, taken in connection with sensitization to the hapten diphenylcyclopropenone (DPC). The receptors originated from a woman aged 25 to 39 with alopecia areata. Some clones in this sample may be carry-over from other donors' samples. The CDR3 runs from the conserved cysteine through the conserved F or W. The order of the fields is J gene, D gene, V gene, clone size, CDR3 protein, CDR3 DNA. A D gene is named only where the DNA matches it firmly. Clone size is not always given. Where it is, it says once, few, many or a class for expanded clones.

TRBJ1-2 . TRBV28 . CASSLSDRETF TGTGCCAGCAGTTTATCGGACAGAGAAACCTTC
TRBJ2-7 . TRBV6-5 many CASSPLTASYEQYF TGTGCCAGCAGTCCTTTGACAGCCTCCTACGAGCAGTACTTC
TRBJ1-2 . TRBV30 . CAWSVRRADYGYTF TGTGCCTGGAGTGTGCGCAGGGCGGACTATGGCTACACCTTC
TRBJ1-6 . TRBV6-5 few CASSYGGGNSPLHF TGTGCCAGCAGTTATGGGGGGGGAAATTCACCCCTCCACTTT
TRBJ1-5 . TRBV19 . CASSRATTVSNQPQHF TGTGCCAGTAGTCGTGCCACGACAGTTAGCAATCAGCCCCAGCATTTT
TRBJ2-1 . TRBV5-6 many CASSLERGVEFF TGTGCCAGCAGCTTGGAAAGGGGGGTTGAGTTCTTC
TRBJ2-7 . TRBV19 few CASSSQDRPSYEQYF TGTGCCAGTAGTTCCCAGGACAGACCCTCCTACGAGCAGTACTTC
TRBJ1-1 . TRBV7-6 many CASSLNSVNTEAFF TGTGCCAGCAGCTTAAATTCGGTAAACACTGAAGCTTTCTTT
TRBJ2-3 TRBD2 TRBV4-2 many CASSPFEAGGITDTQYF TGTGCCAGCAGCCCCTTCGAAGCGGGAGGGATAACAGATACGCAGTATTTT
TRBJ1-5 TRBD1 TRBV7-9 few CASSLDTGVLGPQHF TGTGCCAGCAGCTTAGATACAGGGGTTCTAGGTCCCCAGCATTTT
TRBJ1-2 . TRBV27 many CASSPSGKPNYGYTF TGTGCCAGCAGTCCCTCAGGGAAGCCGAACTATGGCTACACCTTC
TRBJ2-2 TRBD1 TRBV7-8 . CASSIGTGRYTGELFF TGTGCCAGCAGCATTGGGACAGGGAGGTACACCGGGGAGCTGTTTTTT
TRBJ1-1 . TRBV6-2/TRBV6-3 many CASSTRGPLDYTEAFF TGTGCCAGCAGTACCCGGGGTCCCCTTGACTACACTGAAGCTTTCTTT
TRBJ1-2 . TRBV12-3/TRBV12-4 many CASSLGTGRGRGYTF TGTGCCAGCAGCCTAGGGACGGGGCGCGGGCGCGGCTACACCTTC
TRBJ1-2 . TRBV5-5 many CASSRDDSYGYTF TGTGCCAGCAGCCGGGACGACAGCTATGGCTACACCTTC
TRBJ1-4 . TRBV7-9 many CASSFDGTTNEKLFF TGTGCCAGCAGCTTCGACGGAACAACTAATGAAAAACTGTTTTTT
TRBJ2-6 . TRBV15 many CATSTGNRAGANVLTF TGTGCCACCAGCACCGGCAACAGGGCTGGGGCCAACGTCCTGACTTTC
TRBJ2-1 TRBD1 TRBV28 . CASSLQGARNEQFF TGTGCCAGCAGCCTACAGGGGGCACGTAACGAGCAGTTCTTC
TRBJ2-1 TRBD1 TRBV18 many CASSPDRVSLDEQFF TGTGCCAGCTCACCGGACAGGGTGTCGTTGGATGAGCAGTTCTTC
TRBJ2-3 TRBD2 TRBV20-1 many CSARTPVAGGQRDTQYF TGCAGTGCTAGGACCCCGGTAGCGGGGGGGCAAAGAGATACGCAGTATTTT
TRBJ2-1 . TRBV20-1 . CSARYRGGVYNEQFF TGCAGTGCTAGATACCGGGGTGGGGTGTACAATGAGCAGTTCTTC
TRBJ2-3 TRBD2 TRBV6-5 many CASSYAGGRADTQYF TGTGCCAGCAGTTACGCGGGAGGGCGCGCAGATACGCAGTATTTT
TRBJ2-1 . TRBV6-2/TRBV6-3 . CASSSDRNEQFF TGTGCCAGCAGTTCCGACAGGAATGAGCAGTTCTTC
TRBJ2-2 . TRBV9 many CASSVEALGAGELFF TGTGCCAGCAGCGTAGAGGCTCTGGGGGCCGGGGAGCTGTTTTTT
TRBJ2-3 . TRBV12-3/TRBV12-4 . CASSSQLDTQYF TGTGCCAGCAGTTCACAGTTGGATACGCAGTATTTT
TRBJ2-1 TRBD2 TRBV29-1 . CSVKSPLAGSSYNEQFF TGCAGCGTCAAGTCTCCCCTAGCGGGTAGCTCCTACAATGAGCAGTTCTTC
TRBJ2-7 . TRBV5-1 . CASSITGREQYF TGCGCCAGCAGCATCACAGGGCGCGAGCAGTACTTC
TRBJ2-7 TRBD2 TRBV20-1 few CSARGLAGDEQYF TGCAGTGCTAGAGGACTAGCGGGAGACGAGCAGTACTTC
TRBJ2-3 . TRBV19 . CASSLEEEATQYF TGTGCCAGTAGTCTTGAAGAGGAGGCTACGCAGTATTTT
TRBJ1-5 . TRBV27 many CASSLYSGAGQPQHF TGTGCCAGCAGTTTATATTCGGGGGCCGGGCAGCCCCAGCATTTT
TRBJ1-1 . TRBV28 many CASRTGPMNTEAFF TGTGCCAGCAGAACAGGGCCTATGAACACTGAAGCTTTCTTT
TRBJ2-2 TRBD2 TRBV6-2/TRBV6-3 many CASSRREGGPGTGELFF TGTGCCAGCTCCCGGCGAGAGGGAGGGCCGGGTACCGGGGAGCTGTTTTTT
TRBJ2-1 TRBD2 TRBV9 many CASSVGLAGGRGYNEQFF TGTGCCAGCAGCGTAGGGCTAGCGGGAGGTAGGGGTTACAATGAGCAGTTCTTC
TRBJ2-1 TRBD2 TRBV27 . CASSPGTSGRNFNEQFF TGTGCCAGCAGTCCCGGGACTAGCGGGAGGAACTTTAATGAGCAGTTCTTC
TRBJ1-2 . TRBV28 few CASSPGLYYGYTF TGTGCCAGCAGCCCGGGACTTTACTATGGCTACACCTTC
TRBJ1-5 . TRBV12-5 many CASGLVTGQSNQPQHF TGTGCTAGTGGTTTGGTAACGGGTCAAAGCAATCAGCCCCAGCATTTT
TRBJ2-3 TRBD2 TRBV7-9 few CASSLWEGSTDTQYF TGTGCCAGCAGCTTATGGGAGGGAAGCACAGATACGCAGTATTTT
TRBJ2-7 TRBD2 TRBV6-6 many CASSPGLAGSYEQYF TGTGCCAGCAGTCCGGGACTAGCGGGATCCTACGAGCAGTACTTC
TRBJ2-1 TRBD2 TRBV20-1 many CSARSGRSYNEQFF TGCAGTGCTAGGAGCGGGAGATCCTACAATGAGCAGTTCTTC
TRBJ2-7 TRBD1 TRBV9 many CASSAYEGTARYEQYF TGTGCCAGCAGCGCCTATGAGGGGACAGCCCGATACGAGCAGTACTTC
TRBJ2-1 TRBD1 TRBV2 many CASNAGQGASYEQFF TGTGCCAGCAACGCCGGACAGGGGGCTAGCTATGAGCAGTTCTTC
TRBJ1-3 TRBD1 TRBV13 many CASSSDRGGNTIYF TGTGCCAGCAGCTCGGACAGGGGTGGAAACACCATATATTTT
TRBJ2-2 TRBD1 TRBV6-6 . CASSRPTGLGGELFF TGTGCCAGCAGTAGACCGACAGGGTTGGGCGGGGAGCTGTTTTTT
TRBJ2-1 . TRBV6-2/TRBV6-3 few CASSWTGQPFSYNEQFF TGTGCCAGCAGTTGGACTGGACAGCCATTCTCCTACAATGAGCAGTTCTTC
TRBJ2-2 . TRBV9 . CASTSSGSGELFF TGTGCCAGCACCTCTTCCGGATCCGGGGAGCTGTTTTTT
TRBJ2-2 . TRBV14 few CASSPRDGVSTGELFF TGTGCCAGCAGCCCCCGGGACGGAGTCTCCACCGGGGAGCTGTTTTTT
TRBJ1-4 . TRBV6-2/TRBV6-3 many CASNQQAGNEKLFF TGTGCCAGCAACCAACAGGCGGGAAATGAAAAACTGTTTTTT
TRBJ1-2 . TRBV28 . CASTRQNYGYTF TGTGCCAGCACAAGACAGAACTATGGCTACACCTTC
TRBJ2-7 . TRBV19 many CASRKDSSSYEQYF TGTGCCAGTAGAAAGGATTCAAGCTCCTACGAGCAGTACTTC
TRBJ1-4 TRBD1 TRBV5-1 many CASSIASGGLGEKLFF TGCGCCAGCAGCATCGCTTCAGGGGGCCTCGGTGAAAAACTGTTTTTT
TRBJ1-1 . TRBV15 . CATSRDTANTEAFF TGTGCCACCAGCAGAGACACCGCGAACACTGAAGCTTTCTTT
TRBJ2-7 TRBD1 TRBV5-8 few CASRKTGAREQYF TGTGCCAGCAGAAAGACAGGGGCGCGGGAGCAGTACTTC